This is a list of T cell receptor beta chains from one sample in a study of T-cell memory formation after mild COVID-19. TCRdb reprocessed the 5' RACE reads via MiXCR and lists one record per CDR3 protein. The profile shows around 250,000 distinct CDR3 sequences, over 15% of them singletons. Sequencing used PBMCs or a T cell subset sorted from them (not recorded which). Receptor source: a man aged 18 to 30 who had mild COVID-19 (a few samples of this study predate the infection). Cell type and time point are not known. CDR3s include the opening cysteine and the closing phenylalanine or tryptophan. A D gene is named only where the DNA matches it firmly. Not all rows give a size; the values are once, few, many and, for expanded clones, a class.

few | TRBD1 | TRBJ2-3 | TRBV29-1 | TGCAGCGTTGAATTAGAGGACAGGGGGGATACGCAGTATTTT | CSVELEDRGDTQYF
few | . | TRBJ2-7 | TRBV2 | TGTGCCAGCATGCGGGCCTCGGAGGGCAGGTACGAGCAGTACTTC | CASMRASEGRYEQYF
few | TRBD2 | TRBJ2-1 | TRBV5-1 | TGCGCCAGCAGCCAAGCGGGGGGGCGGTACAATGAGCAGTTCTTC | CASSQAGGRYNEQFF
many | TRBD2 | TRBJ2-1 | TRBV7-3 | TGTGCCAGCAGCTCGCGGGGTAGCGGGGGCCCCGTTGGGCAGTTCTTC | CASSSRGSGGPVGQFF
many | TRBD2 | TRBJ2-5 | TRBV12-3/TRBV12-4 | TGTGCCAGCAGTTATCTAGCGGGGGCCCAAGAGACCCAGTACTTC | CASSYLAGAQETQYF
many | . | TRBJ2-3 | TRBV20-1 | TGCAGTGCTAGAGAATGGGCTACAGATACGCAGTATTTT | CSAREWATDTQYF
. | . | TRBJ1-1 | TRBV6-2/TRBV6-3 | TGTGCCAGCAGTCGCTCCCCCACACAGGGAAACACTGAAGCTTTCTTT | CASSRSPTQGNTEAFF
. | . | TRBJ1-4 | TRBV6-2/TRBV6-3 | TGTGCCAGCCGCAATGAAAAACTGTTTTTT | CASRNEKLFF
many | TRBD1 | TRBJ2-3 | TRBV7-7 | TGTGCCAGCAGCTCCGGACAGGCTACAGATACGCAGTATTTT | CASSSGQATDTQYF
. | . | TRBJ2-7 | TRBV20-1 | TGCAGTGGTTTAACAGGCTACGAGCAGTACTTC | CSGLTGYEQYF
few | . | TRBJ2-1 | TRBV10-3 | TGTGCCATCAGTGAGTCAAACAATGAGCAGTTCTTC | CAISESNNEQFF
. | . | TRBJ2-1 | TRBV11-2 | TGTGCCAGCAGCCACGGGACCAGCACCTTTTATGAGCAGTTCTTC | CASSHGTSTFYEQFF
few | TRBD2 | TRBJ2-5 | TRBV6-1 | TGTGCCAGCAGTGAACTAGCGGGGACCCAAGAGACCCAGTACTTC | CASSELAGTQETQYF
few | . | TRBJ1-2 | TRBV6-5 | TGTGCCAGCAGTTACTCCCCGGGACGGGAGTATCGAGGCTACACCTTC | CASSYSPGREYRGYTF
many | TRBD2 | TRBJ2-1 | TRBV20-1 | TGCAGTGCTCCTCTAGCGGGGGGGCCCAACAATGAGCAGTTCTTC | CSAPLAGGPNNEQFF
. | . | TRBJ1-1 | TRBV6-6 | TGTGCCAGCAGTTATCAGAACACTGAAGCTTTCTTT | CASSYQNTEAFF
few | . | TRBJ1-1 | TRBV27 | TGTGCCAGCAGTCACGGGCTGCGAGCTTTCTTT | CASSHGLRAFF
few | . | TRBJ2-3 | TRBV12-3/TRBV12-4 | TGTGCCAGCAGTTTTCTACAGGAGCTAGATACGCAGTATTTT | CASSFLQELDTQYF
. | . | TRBJ2-3 | TRBV2 | TGTGCCAGCAGTATTGGGGGATGGCACACAGATACGCAGTATTTT | CASSIGGWHTDTQYF
few | . | TRBJ1-5 | TRBV6-5 | TGTGCCAGCAGGACGGGGGGGCAGCCCCAGCATTTT | CASRTGGQPQHF
few | TRBD1 | TRBJ1-2 | TRBV6-6 | TGTGCCAGCAGTTACGGGGACAGGGGGCTCTACACCTTC | CASSYGDRGLYTF
. | . | TRBJ2-3 | TRBV7-6 | TGTGCCAGCAGCTTATTCGGCGGGGTCACAGATACGCAGTATTTT | CASSLFGGVTDTQYF
few | . | TRBJ1-2 | TRBV6-5 | TGTGCCAGCAGTCCGGGAAGTAACTATGGCTACACCTTC | CASSPGSNYGYTF
many | . | TRBJ2-1 | TRBV7-3 | TGTGCCAGCAGCTTCCAGGGAAGGTCCTACAATGAGCAGTTCTTC | CASSFQGRSYNEQFF
. | TRBD2 | TRBJ2-5 | TRBV7-9 | TGTGCCAGCAGCAAGGGGACTACCAATCAAGAGACCCAGTACTTC | CASSKGTTNQETQYF
. | . | TRBJ1-1 | TRBV6-5 | TGTGCCAGCTTACGTCAGGGACGAACTGAAGCTTTCTTT | CASLRQGRTEAFF
once | . | TRBJ2-2 | TRBV4-3 | TGCGCCAGCAGCCAAGAATCAGTGGGGTTTACGACCGGGGAGCTGTTTTTT | CASSQESVGFTTGELFF
few | . | TRBJ2-7 | TRBV15 | TGTGCCACCAGCAGAGATCGTTTCCCCTACGAGCAGTACTTC | CATSRDRFPYEQYF
. | . | TRBJ1-1 | TRBV12-3/TRBV12-4 | TGTGCCAGCAGTTTAGACTCGAACACTGAAGCTTTCTTT | CASSLDSNTEAFF
many | . | TRBJ2-3 | TRBV18 | TGTGCCAGCTCACCCGCCCCAGATACGCAGTATTTT | CASSPAPDTQYF
few | TRBD2 | TRBJ2-3 | TRBV4-3 | TGCGCCAGCAGCCAAGATAGGTCGGGGGGGGTAGATACGCAGTATTTT | CASSQDRSGGVDTQYF
. | . | TRBJ2-2 | TRBV5-1 | TGCGCCAGCAGCTTACCGGAGGGGGAGTTTCCCGGGGAGCTGTTTTTT | CASSLPEGEFPGELFF